The 2 T cell receptor beta chains in this list originate from one sample, sequenced in a study of CD8+ T cells in alopecia areata (dated by TCRdb to 2016 to 2018). This specimen's time point label, per the study, means: baseline before oral tofacitinib. The library was made by the immunoSEQ multiplex PCR assay. RNA was extracted from all samples and reverse transcribed into cDNA, which served as template for TCR sequencing. The immuneACCESS repertoire file appears here via TCRdb, limited to in-frame rearrangements. These files lack a portion of the clones; in checked studies, under half of the deficit traces to unresolved V genes, and the cause of the others is not known. Recorded for this sample are over 100,000 clones; about 49% of them occurred a single time. The ten largest make up about 17% of the sample. Sequencing was performed on CD8+ T cells sorted from blood, taken at week 0. The origin of the receptors is a human donor with alopecia areata.

The J gene is TRBJ1-6, the V gene TRBV30; 7 bases are shared with TRBD1. In germline, CDR1 is GTSNPN, CDR2 SVGIG (reference sequence). V dropped 5 bases and J dropped 7; count of bases not matched to a gene: 11. The CDR3 runs to 15 residues. The CDR3: CAWFHGDSRNSPLHF. DNA for the CDR3: TGTGCCTGGTTCCATGGGGACAGCCGAAATTCACCCCTCCACTTT.

CDR3 in DNA: TGTGCCAGCGGCGACGCTCCTGGGAACACTGAAGCTTTCTTT. The encoded protein is CASGDAPGNTEAFF. The chain couples TRBV9 to TRBJ1-1; D call uncertain. CDR3 length equals 14 residues. Germline-derived CDR1 and CDR2 are SGDLS and YYNGEE. V lost 7 bases and J lost 1, with 14 bases in between.